This T cell receptor (beta chain) was observed in a study of blood T cell repertoires in COVID-19. About the study: Acute-phase and convalescent COVID-19 samples originated in the United States, Italy and Spain. PBMCs, B-cell-depleted T cells, or T cells were the source of the cDNA or gDNA that made up the material.

The V and J ends lost 0 bases and 8 bases respectively, with 10 bases between them. From germline, CDR1 is SNHLY and CDR2 FYNNEI. The CDR3 sequence is 13 residues long. Authors' processing steps: Nucleated cell counts were estimated from reference gene primer amplification. The repertoire was sequenced with immunoSEQ multiplex PCR; TCRdb's copy has only in-frame clones and lacks some. Clone size and V and J calls were adopted from that table, with D and trimming inferred from the DNA. The sample records roughly 260,000 clones, less than 85% being singletons. Sequencing was performed on peripheral blood. V and J are TRBV2 and TRBJ1-2, with D possibly TRBD1 on 6 matching bases. The clonotype was recovered from a woman older than 75 with active or convalescent COVID-19. The CDR3: CASSEAQGGGYTF. The CDR3 bases are TGTGCCAGCAGTGAAGCACAGGGAGGGGGCTACACCTTC.